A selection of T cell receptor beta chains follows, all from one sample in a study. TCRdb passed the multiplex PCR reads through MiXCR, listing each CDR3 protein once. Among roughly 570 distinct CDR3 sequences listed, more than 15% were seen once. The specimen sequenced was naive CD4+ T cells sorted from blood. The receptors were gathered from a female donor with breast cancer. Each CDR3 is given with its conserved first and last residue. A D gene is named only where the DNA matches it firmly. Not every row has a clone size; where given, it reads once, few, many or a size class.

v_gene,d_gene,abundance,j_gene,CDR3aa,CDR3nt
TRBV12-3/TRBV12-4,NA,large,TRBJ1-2,CASSLNYYGYTF,TGTGCCAGCAGTTTGAATTACTATGGCTACACCTTC
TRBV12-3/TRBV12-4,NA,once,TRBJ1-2,CASSSTGSYGYTF,TGTGCCAGCAGTTCGACAGGCTCCTATGGCTACACCTTC
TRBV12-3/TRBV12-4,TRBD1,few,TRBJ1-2,CASGTGGYTF,TGTGCCAGCGGGACAGGTGGCTACACCTTC
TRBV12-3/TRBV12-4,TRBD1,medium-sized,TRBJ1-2,CASSRDRRSYGYTF,TGTGCCAGCAGCCGGGACAGAAGGAGCTATGGCTACACCTTC
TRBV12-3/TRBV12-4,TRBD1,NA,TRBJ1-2,CASSSRTGAGYTF,TGTGCCAGCAGTTCCCGGACAGGGGCAGGCTACACCTTC
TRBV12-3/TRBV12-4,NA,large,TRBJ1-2,CASSLGRYYGYTF,TGTGCCAGCAGTCTGGGTCGCTACTATGGCTACACCTTC
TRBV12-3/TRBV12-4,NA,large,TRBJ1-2,CASRTGTSSGYTF,TGTGCCAGCAGAACCGGGACGTCTTCTGGCTACACCTTC
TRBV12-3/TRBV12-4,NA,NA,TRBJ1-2,CASHLGAQGYTF,TGTGCCAGCCACTTAGGAGCGCAGGGCTACACCTTC
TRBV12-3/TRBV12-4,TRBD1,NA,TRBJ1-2,CASTQDRANYGYTF,TGTGCCAGCACCCAGGACAGGGCGAACTATGGCTACACCTTC
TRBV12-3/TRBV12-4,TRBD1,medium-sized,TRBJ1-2,CASISDREFGYTF,TGTGCCAGCATCTCCGACAGGGAATTTGGCTACACCTTC
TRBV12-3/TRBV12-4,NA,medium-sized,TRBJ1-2,CASSLLGNRDYGYTF,TGTGCCAGCAGTTTACTGGGAAACAGGGACTATGGCTACACCTTC
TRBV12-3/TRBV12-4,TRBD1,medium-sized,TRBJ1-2,CASSLGPMSFRGQGFGYTF,TGTGCCAGCAGTTTAGGCCCTATGAGTTTCCGGGGACAGGGATTTGGCTACACCTTC
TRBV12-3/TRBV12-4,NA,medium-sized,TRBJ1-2,CATRGWRGYTF,TGTGCCACCAGGGGCTGGCGCGGCTACACCTTC
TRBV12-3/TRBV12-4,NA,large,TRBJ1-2,CASSFFRNNYGYTF,TGTGCCAGCAGTTTCTTCAGGAACAACTATGGCTACACCTTC
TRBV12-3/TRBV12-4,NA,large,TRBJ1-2,CASSERRINYGYTF,TGTGCCAGCAGTGAGAGGCGGATCAACTATGGCTACACCTTC
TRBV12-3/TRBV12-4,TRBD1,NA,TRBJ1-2,CASSSGQVNYGYTF,TGTGCCAGCAGTTCTGGACAGGTGAACTATGGCTACACCTTC
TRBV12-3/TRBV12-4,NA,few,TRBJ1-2,CASSPSPGYGYTF,TGTGCCAGCAGTCCGAGCCCGGGATATGGCTACACCTTC
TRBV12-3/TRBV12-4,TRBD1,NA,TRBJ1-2,CASSMTGLIYGYTF,TGTGCCAGCAGCATGACAGGGTTGATCTATGGCTACACCTTC
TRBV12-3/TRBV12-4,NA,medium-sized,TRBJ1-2,CASSFVYSPGDRGGYTF,TGTGCCAGCAGTTTTGTCTATTCCCCAGGGGATCGAGGTGGCTACACCTTC
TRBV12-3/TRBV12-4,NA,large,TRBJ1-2,CASSRSNYGYTF,TGTGCCAGCAGTCGCAGTAACTATGGCTACACCTTC
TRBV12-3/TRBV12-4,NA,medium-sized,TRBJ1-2,CASSQTSNPDGSNYGYTF,TGTGCCAGCAGCCAAACCTCCAACCCGGACGGCTCTAACTATGGCTACACCTTC
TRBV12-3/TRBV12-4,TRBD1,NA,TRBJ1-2,CASSFNVGTAMYYGYTF,TGTGCCAGCAGTTTCAATGTAGGGACAGCGATGTATTATGGCTACACCTTC
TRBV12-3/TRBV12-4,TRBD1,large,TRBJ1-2,CASRGGQVNYGYTF,TGTGCCAGCAGAGGAGGACAGGTGAACTATGGCTACACCTTC
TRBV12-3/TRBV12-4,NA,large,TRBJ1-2,CASSYQSGYGYTF,TGTGCCAGCAGCTACCAGTCGGGGTATGGCTACACCTTC
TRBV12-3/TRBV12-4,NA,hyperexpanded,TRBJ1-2,CASTVDGRSNYGYTF,TGTGCCAGCACCGTGGACGGCCGTTCTAACTATGGCTACACCTTC
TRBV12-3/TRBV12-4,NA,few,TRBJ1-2,CASSLRGYGYTF,TGTGCCAGCAGTTTAAGGGGCTATGGCTACACCTTC